This note documents a single T cell receptor beta chain sequence. The data belong to a study of control samples from healthy donors and cancer patients. In germline, CDR1 is MGHRA, CDR2 YSYEKL. This CDR3 has 14 residues. V lost 0 bases and J lost 1, with 6 bases in between. Method: immunoSEQ multiplex PCR; TCRdb's copy keeps in-frame clones and lacks some. The sample gives more than 95,000 clones, about 90% of which show up once; 1.5% to 2% is in the top ten. The receptor was derived from a man aged 18-30 years in good health. The source material was blood. The chain carries TRBV4-1 and TRBJ2-5; no reliable D call. CDR3 sequence: CASSQEDFQETQYF. The CDR3 bases are TGCGCCAGCAGCCAAGAAGACTTCCAAGAGACCCAGTACTTC.